This T cell receptor (beta chain) derives from a study of T cell responses to AZD1222 COVID-19 vaccine. Clones were read by immunoSEQ multiplex PCR, and TCRdb kept only the in-frame ones, dropping some. The sample lists 90,000 to 150,000 clones, around 92% occurring once. The CDR3 consists of 17 residues. V was pared by 0 bases and J by 6 bases, with 6 bases of the junction left unmatched. Germline V gene data show CDR1 as SGHRS and CDR2 as YFSETQ. This clone has just one count. Sequences were derived from peripheral blood, sampled on day 0 of AZD1222 vaccination. The chain links TRBV5-1 to TRBJ2-2; 12 nucleotides match TRBD2. The receptor was derived from an adult in good health. CDR3 loop: CASSLGLAGAFAGELFF. CDR3 in DNA: TGCGCCAGCAGCTTGGGACTAGCGGGGGCCTTCGCCGGGGAGCTGTTTTTT.